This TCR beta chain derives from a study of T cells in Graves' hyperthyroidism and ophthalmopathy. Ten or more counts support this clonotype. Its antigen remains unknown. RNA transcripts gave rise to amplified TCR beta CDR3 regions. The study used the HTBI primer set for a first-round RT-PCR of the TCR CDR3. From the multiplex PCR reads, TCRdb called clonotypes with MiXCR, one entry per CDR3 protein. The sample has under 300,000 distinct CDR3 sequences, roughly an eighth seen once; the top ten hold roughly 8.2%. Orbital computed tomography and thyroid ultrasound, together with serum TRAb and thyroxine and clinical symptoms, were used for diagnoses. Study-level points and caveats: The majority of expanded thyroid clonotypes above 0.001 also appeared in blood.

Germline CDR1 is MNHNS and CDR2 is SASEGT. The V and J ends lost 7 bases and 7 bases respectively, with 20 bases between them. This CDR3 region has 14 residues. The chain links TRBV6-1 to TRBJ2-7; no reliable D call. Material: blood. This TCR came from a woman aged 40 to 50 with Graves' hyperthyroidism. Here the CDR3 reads CASKSGPSSEEQYF. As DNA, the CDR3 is TGTGCCAGCAAATCCGGGCCCTCCTCTGAAGAGCAGTACTTC.